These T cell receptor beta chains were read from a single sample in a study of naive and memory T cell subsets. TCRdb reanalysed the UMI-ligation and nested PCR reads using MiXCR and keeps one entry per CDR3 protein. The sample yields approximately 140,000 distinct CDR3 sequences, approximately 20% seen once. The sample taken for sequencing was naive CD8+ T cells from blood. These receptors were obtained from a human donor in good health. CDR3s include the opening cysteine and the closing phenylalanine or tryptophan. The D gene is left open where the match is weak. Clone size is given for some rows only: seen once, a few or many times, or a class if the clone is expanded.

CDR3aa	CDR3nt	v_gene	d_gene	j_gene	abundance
CATSRSSRQETKANEQFF	TGTGCCACCAGCAGATCGTCGCGGCAGGAGACGAAGGCGAATGAGCAGTTCTTC	TRBV15	-	TRBJ2-1	-
CASSQDRLDLVLVEQYF	TGTGCCAGCAGCCAAGATAGGTTAGACCTAGTCCTAGTCGAGCAGTACTTC	TRBV4-2	-	TRBJ2-7	-
CASSQPGAQPQHF	TGTGCCAGCAGTCAACCAGGGGCTCAGCCCCAGCATTTT	TRBV12-3/TRBV12-4	-	TRBJ1-5	-
CASSLGGFGLAEGVDTQYF	TGTGCCAGCAGTTTAGGTGGTTTCGGGCTAGCGGAAGGCGTGGATACGCAGTATTTT	TRBV28	TRBD2	TRBJ2-3	-
CASSYSGDSLGNEQFF	TGTGCCAGCAGTTACTCAGGAGACTCCCTAGGGAATGAGCAGTTCTTC	TRBV12-3/TRBV12-4	-	TRBJ2-1	few
CASSIDFVLVGAKNIQYF	TGTGCCAGTAGTATAGACTTTGTTTTAGTGGGAGCCAAAAACATTCAGTACTTC	TRBV19	-	TRBJ2-4	few
CASSPVGGPMNTEAFF	TGTGCCAGCAGCCCCGTGGGGGGGCCAATGAACACTGAAGCTTTCTTT	TRBV13	-	TRBJ1-1	-
CSVVDGGSSSYEQYF	TGCAGCGTTGTAGATGGGGGTAGTAGCTCCTACGAGCAGTACTTC	TRBV29-1	-	TRBJ2-7	-
CASRIGGPEAFF	TGTGCCAGCAGAATCGGGGGACCTGAAGCTTTCTTT	TRBV28	-	TRBJ1-1	few
CASSPFSTDTQYF	TGTGCCAGCAGCCCATTTTCCACAGATACGCAGTATTTT	TRBV11-2	-	TRBJ2-3	-
CSVERGATEAFF	TGCAGCGTTGAAAGGGGCGCGACTGAAGCTTTCTTT	TRBV29-1	-	TRBJ1-1	-
CASSPRLGKLFF	TGTGCCAGCAGCCCGAGATTAGGAAAACTGTTTTTT	TRBV7-8	-	TRBJ1-4	few
CASSDFGGAYEQYF	TGTGCCAGCAGTGATTTCGGAGGGGCCTACGAGCAGTACTTC	TRBV2	-	TRBJ2-7	-
CASSDAGQGDYGYTF	TGCGCCAGCAGCGATGCCGGACAGGGTGACTATGGCTACACCTTC	TRBV5-1	TRBD1	TRBJ1-2	few
CASSVWGDNEQYF	TGTGCCAGCAGCGTCTGGGGCGACAACGAGCAGTACTTC	TRBV9	-	TRBJ2-7	few
CVTSRDPGPSYNSPLHF	TGTGTCACCAGCAGAGATCCCGGGCCGAGCTATAATTCACCCCTCCACTTT	TRBV15	-	TRBJ1-6	-
CASSKRTGDAKNIQYF	TGTGCCAGCAGTAAAAGGACAGGGGATGCCAAAAACATTCAGTACTTC	TRBV27	TRBD1	TRBJ2-4	-
CSARERTFYEQYF	TGCAGTGCTAGAGAGAGGACTTTCTACGAGCAGTACTTC	TRBV20-1	-	TRBJ2-7	once
CASSEAPGPTSYEQYF	TGTGCCAGCAGTGAGGCACCGGGACCGACGTCCTACGAGCAGTACTTC	TRBV2	-	TRBJ2-7	-
CASISIVGGGNEQFF	TGTGCCAGCATATCGATAGTCGGGGGTGGGAATGAGCAGTTCTTC	TRBV28	-	TRBJ2-1	-
CASSQVGGRAYEQYF	TGTGCCAGCAGCCAAGTGGGCGGGAGGGCCTACGAGCAGTACTTC	TRBV14	TRBD2	TRBJ2-7	-
CASSVNVGSSYEQYF	TGTGCCAGCAGTGTAAACGTTGGAAGTTCCTACGAGCAGTACTTC	TRBV7-2	-	TRBJ2-7	-
CASSLVGQHTEAFF	TGCGCCAGCAGCTTGGTGGGACAGCACACTGAAGCTTTCTTT	TRBV5-1	TRBD1	TRBJ1-1	-
CASSSMVGSYEQYF	TGTGCCAGCAGCTCTATGGTCGGATCCTACGAGCAGTACTTC	TRBV11-2	-	TRBJ2-7	few
CASSSQGSVNTEAFF	TGCGCCAGCAGCTCTCAGGGTTCGGTGAACACTGAAGCTTTCTTT	TRBV5-1	-	TRBJ1-1	-
CASSQDGRRGTDTQYF	TGTGCCAGCAGCCAAGACGGGAGGCGTGGCACAGATACGCAGTATTTT	TRBV3-1	TRBD2	TRBJ2-3	few
CASSLPPGLAGGETQYF	TGTGCCAGCAGCCTCCCCCCGGGACTAGCGGGAGGAGAGACCCAGTACTTC	TRBV7-9	TRBD2	TRBJ2-5	-
CASSLALQVAGGGNEQFF	TGCGCCAGCAGCTTGGCGCTTCAGGTAGCGGGAGGAGGCAATGAGCAGTTCTTC	TRBV5-1	TRBD2	TRBJ2-1	-
CASSIDHNNYGYTF	TGTGCCAGTAGTATAGATCATAACAACTATGGCTACACCTTC	TRBV19	-	TRBJ1-2	few
CASSLDGLGNQPQHF	TGTGCCAGCAGCTTGGATGGTCTAGGAAATCAGCCCCAGCATTTT	TRBV7-9	-	TRBJ1-5	few
CASSPTGLAGGLVNEQFF	TGCGCCAGCAGCCCTACAGGACTAGCGGGAGGGTTGGTCAATGAGCAGTTCTTC	TRBV5-1	TRBD2	TRBJ2-1	-
CASSFGVEAFF	TGTGCCAGCAGTTTCGGGGTTGAAGCTTTCTTT	TRBV27	-	TRBJ1-1	few
CASSLQNTEAFF	TGTGCCAGCAGCTTACAGAACACTGAAGCTTTCTTT	TRBV7-9	-	TRBJ1-1	few
CASSYSGLADFLTGELFF	TGTGCCAGCAGTTACTCTGGACTAGCGGATTTTTTGACCGGGGAGCTGTTTTTT	TRBV6-2/TRBV6-3	TRBD2	TRBJ2-2	-
CASSLVGVGADTQYF	TGTGCCAGCAGCTTAGTTGGCGTTGGGGCAGATACGCAGTATTTT	TRBV7-2	-	TRBJ2-3	-
CASSPVAALDEQYF	TGTGCCAGCAGCCCAGTCGCGGCACTCGACGAGCAGTACTTC	TRBV7-9	-	TRBJ2-7	few
CDSSLGPPGTGGQETQYF	TGTGACAGCAGTTTAGGACCCCCGGGGACAGGGGGTCAAGAGACCCAGTACTTC	TRBV28	TRBD1	TRBJ2-5	-
CASSQDRASEGNSYEQYF	TGCGCCAGCAGCCAAGATCGCGCCAGTGAGGGAAACTCCTACGAGCAGTACTTC	TRBV4-3	-	TRBJ2-7	few
CASSESSSGQGTDTQYF	TGTGCCAGCAGCGAGAGCTCTTCTGGACAGGGCACAGATACGCAGTATTTT	TRBV5-6	TRBD1	TRBJ2-3	-
CASSEGLHYEQYF	TGTGCCAGTAGCGAGGGGCTTCACTACGAGCAGTACTTC	TRBV19	-	TRBJ2-7	-
CASSLAQGVYNEQFF	TGTGCCAGCAGCTTGGCACAGGGGGTATACAATGAGCAGTTCTTC	TRBV7-9	TRBD1	TRBJ2-1	-